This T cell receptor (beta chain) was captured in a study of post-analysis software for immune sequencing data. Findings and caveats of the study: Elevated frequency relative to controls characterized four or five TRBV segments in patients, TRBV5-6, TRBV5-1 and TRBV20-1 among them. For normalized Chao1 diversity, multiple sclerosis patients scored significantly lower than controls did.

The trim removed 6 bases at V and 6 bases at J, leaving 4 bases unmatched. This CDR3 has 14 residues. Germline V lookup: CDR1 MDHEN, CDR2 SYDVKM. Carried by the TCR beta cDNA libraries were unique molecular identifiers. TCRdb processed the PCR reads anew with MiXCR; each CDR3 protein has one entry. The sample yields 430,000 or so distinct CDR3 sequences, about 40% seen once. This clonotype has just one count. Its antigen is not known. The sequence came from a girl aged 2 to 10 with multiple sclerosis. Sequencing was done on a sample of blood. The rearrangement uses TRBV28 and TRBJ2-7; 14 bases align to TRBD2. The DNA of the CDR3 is TGTGCCAGCAGGTGGGGACTAGCGGGAGTCGAGCAGTACTTC. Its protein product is CASRWGLAGVEQYF.